The 4 T cell receptor beta chains below all came from one sample that was sequenced in a study of cytomegalovirus exposure and HLA in healthy donors. 60 Vbeta and 13 Jbeta primers were used in PCR. This table comes from immunoSEQ multiplex PCR, and its TCRdb copy is limited to in-frame clones, with some not included. The sample contains approximately 140,000 clones, 65% to 85% of which appear only once. Sequencing used PBMCs. These receptors came from a woman younger than 30 in good health and CMV-seronegative.

This chain connects TRBV5-4 to TRBJ2-2; 8 nucleotides line up with TRBD2. With 2 bases clipped from V and 5 bases from J, the junction kept 11 bases outside the gene matches. Looked up from germline, CDR1 is SGHNT and CDR2 is YYREEE (reference sequence). This CDR3 contains 17 residues. For the CDR3, the DNA is TGTGCCAGCAGCTTACAACGAGCGGGAGAGGGGACCGGGGAGCTGTTTTTT. This sequence encodes CASSLQRAGEGTGELFF.

CDR3 coding DNA: TGCAGCGCCGAGGGTGGCTGGGGGCCCCCAGATACGCAGTATTTT. It is translated as CSAEGGWGPPDTQYF. V gene TRBV29-1 combines with J gene TRBJ2-3; D is perhaps TRBD1 (6 bases). Germline V gene data show CDR1 as SQVTM and CDR2 as ANQGSEA. The V end was cut by 7 bases, the J end by 4 bases, with 21 bases between. The CDR3 is 15 residues long.

The rearrangement joins TRBV19 to TRBJ1-1; D might be TRBD1 (5 bases). The V gene's germline CDR1 is LNHDA and CDR2 SQIVND (reference sequence). The germline V and J ends were trimmed by 0 bases and 3 bases, with 20 bases remaining between them. The CDR3 is made up of 18 amino acids. CDR3 region: CASSIDGQTATIDTEAFF. The CDR3 coding sequence is TGTGCCAGTAGTATAGATGGGCAGACAGCTACTATAGACACTGAAGCTTTCTTT.

The chain links TRBV19 to TRBJ1-5, with 9 bases that match TRBD1. The V gene end was trimmed by 5 bases and the J gene end by 7 bases; junction bases not matched to a gene: 9. This CDR3 comprises 15 residues. Germline V CDR1 and CDR2: LNHDA, SQIVND (reference sequence). The CDR3 nucleotides read TGTGCCAGTAGTCCTAGGACAGGGGCAGGCCAGCCCCAGCATTTT. Translation: CASSPRTGAGQPQHF.